This T cell receptor (beta chain) was found in a study of blood T cell repertoires in COVID-19. The CDR3 extends over 13 amino acids. Trimming left V 1 base short and J 15 bases short, with 18 bases between. CDR1 and CDR2 (germline): SGHDT, YYEEEE. The table came from immunoSEQ multiplex PCR; TCRdb's copy has only in-frame clones and leaves some out. The data hold roughly 120,000 clones, with 80% to 85% observed a single time. The TCR sequence derives from a man in his 70s with acute or convalescent COVID-19. The chain joins TRBV5-6 to TRBJ2-3; D may be TRBD1 (6 bases). Sample: peripheral blood. CDR3 in amino acids: CASSLRESGTSYF. CDR3 in DNA: TGTGCCAGCAGCTTGCGAGAATCGGGGACAAGCTATTTT.